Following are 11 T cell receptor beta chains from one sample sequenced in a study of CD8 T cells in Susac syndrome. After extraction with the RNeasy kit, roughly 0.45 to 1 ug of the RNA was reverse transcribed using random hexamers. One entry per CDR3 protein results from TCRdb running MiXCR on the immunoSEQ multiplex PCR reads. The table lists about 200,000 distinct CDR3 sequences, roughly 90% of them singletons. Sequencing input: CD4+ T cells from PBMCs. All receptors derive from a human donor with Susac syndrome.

The CDR3 coding sequence is TGCGCCAGCAGCCAAGAAGGGGCTGGGGCCAACGTCCTGACTTTC. Protein: CASSQEGAGANVLTF. This chain joins TRBV4-1 and TRBJ2-6; a possible D gene is TRBD1 (5 bases). The germline gives CDR1 MGHRA, CDR2 YSYEKL. The CDR3 is 15 residues long. Between the trimmed V and J ends, which lost 0 bases and 2 bases, there was a span of 5 bases.

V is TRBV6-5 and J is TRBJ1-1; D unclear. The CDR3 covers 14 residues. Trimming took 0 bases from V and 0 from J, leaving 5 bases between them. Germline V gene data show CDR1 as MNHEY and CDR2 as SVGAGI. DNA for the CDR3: TGTGCCAGCAGTTACTCGGGAGTGAACACTGAAGCTTTCTTT. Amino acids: CASSYSGVNTEAFF.

CDR3 sequence reads: CASSESDRKGYGYTF. The DNA of the CDR3 is TGTGCCAGCAGTGAAAGCGACAGGAAAGGCTATGGCTACACCTTC. The rearrangement uses TRBV2 and TRBJ1-2; D might be TRBD1 (6 bases). The CDR3 runs 15 residues. Germline V gene data show CDR1 as SNHLY and CDR2 as FYNNEI. V lost 2 bases and J lost 4, with 14 bases in between. Filled out from reference TRBV2 and TRBJ1-2, the complete variable domain reads EPEVTQTPSHQVTQMGQEVILRCVPISNHLYFYWYRQILGQKVEFLVSFYNNEISEKSEIFDDQFSVERPDGSNFTLKIRSTKLEDSAMYFCASSESDRKGYGYTFGSGTRLTVV.

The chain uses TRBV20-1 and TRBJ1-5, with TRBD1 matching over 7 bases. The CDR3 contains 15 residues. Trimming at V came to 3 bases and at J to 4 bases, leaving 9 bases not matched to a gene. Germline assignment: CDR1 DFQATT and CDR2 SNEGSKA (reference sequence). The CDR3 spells CSASFPGGDNQPQHF. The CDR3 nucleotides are TGCAGTGCTAGTTTTCCAGGGGGAGATAATCAGCCCCAGCATTTT.

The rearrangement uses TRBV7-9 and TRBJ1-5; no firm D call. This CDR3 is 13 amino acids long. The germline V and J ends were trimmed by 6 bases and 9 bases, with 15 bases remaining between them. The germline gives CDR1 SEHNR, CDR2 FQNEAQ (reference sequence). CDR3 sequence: CASSPTDLGPQHF. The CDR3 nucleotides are TGTGCCAGCAGTCCCACGGATTTGGGGCCCCAGCATTTT.

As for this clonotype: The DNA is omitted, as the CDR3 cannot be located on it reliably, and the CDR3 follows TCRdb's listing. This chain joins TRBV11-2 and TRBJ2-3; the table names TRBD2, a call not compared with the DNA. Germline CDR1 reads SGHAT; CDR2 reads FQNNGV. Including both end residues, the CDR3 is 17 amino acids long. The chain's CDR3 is CASSLVGGGSSGETLYF.

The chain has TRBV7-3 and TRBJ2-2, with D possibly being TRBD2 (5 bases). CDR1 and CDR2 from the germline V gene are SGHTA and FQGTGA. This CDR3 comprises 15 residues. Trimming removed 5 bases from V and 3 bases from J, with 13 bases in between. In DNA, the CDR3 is TGTGCCAGCAGCCCCGATCGGGGTGACACCGGGGAGCTGTTTTTT. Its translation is CASSPDRGDTGELFF.

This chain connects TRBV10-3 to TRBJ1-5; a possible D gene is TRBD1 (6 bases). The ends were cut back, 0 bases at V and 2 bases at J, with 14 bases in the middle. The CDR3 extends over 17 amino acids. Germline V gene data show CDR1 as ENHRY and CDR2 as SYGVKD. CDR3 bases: TGTGCCATCAGTGAGTCAGAGGGGGGCAGGGGCAATCAGCCCCAGCATTTT. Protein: CAISESEGGRGNQPQHF.

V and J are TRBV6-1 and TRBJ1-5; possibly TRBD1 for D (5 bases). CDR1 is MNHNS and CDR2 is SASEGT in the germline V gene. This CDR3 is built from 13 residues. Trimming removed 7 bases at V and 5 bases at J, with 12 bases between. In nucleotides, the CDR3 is TGTGCCAGCACCGAGGGGTTTTATCAGCCCCAGCATTTT. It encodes CASTEGFYQPQHF.

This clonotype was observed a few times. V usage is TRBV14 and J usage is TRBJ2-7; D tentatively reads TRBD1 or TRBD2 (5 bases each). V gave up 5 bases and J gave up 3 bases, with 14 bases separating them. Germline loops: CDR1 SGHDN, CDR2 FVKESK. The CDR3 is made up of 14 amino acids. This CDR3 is CASSWPGRSYEQYF. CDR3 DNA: TGTGCCAGCAGCTGGCCGGGACGTAGCTACGAGCAGTACTTC.

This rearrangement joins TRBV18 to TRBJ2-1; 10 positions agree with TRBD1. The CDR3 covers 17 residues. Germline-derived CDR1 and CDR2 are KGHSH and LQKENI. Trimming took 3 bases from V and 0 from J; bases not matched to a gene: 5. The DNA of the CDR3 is TGTGCCAGCTCACCTAGTCGGGACAGGGGCTCCTACAATGAGCAGTTCTTC. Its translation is CASSPSRDRGSYNEQFF.